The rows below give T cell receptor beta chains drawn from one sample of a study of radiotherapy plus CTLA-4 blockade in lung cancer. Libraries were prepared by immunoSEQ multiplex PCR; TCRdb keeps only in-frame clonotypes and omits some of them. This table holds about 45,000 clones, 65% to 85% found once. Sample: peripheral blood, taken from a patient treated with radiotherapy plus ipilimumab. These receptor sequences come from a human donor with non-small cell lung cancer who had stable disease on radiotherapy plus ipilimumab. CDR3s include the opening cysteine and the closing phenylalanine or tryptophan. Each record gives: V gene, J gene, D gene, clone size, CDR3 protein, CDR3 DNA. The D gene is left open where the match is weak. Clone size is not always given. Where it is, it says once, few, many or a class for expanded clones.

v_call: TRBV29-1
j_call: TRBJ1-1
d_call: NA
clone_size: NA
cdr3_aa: CSVGGGMNTEAFF
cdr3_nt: TGCAGCGTTGGGGGGGGGATGAACACTGAAGCTTTCTTT

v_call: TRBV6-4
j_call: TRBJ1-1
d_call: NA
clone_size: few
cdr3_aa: CASSLTSGYTEAFF
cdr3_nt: TGTGCCAGCAGTTTAACGTCAGGGTACACTGAAGCTTTCTTT

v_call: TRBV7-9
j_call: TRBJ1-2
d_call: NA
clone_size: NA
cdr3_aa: CASSLVGGRYGYTF
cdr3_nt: TGTGCCAGCAGTTTAGTAGGCGGGCGCTATGGCTACACCTTC

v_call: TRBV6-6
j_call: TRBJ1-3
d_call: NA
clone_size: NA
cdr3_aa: CASIDRSSGNTIYF
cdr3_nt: TGTGCCAGCATTGACAGGTCCTCTGGAAACACCATATATTTT

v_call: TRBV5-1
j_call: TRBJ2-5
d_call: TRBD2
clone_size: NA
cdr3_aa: CASSLSDKPGGETQYF
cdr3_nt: TGCGCCAGCAGCTTGAGTGACAAGCCGGGGGGAGAGACCCAGTACTTC

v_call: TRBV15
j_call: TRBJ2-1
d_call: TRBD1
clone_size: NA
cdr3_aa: CATSSRGLTTYNEQFF
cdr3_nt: TGTGCCACCAGTTCCAGGGGGCTCACTACTTACAATGAGCAGTTCTTC

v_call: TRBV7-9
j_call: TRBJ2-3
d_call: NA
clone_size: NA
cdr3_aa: CASSSRRRQVQTDTQYF
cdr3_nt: TGTGCCAGCAGCTCCCGTAGACGACAGGTACAAACAGATACGCAGTATTTT

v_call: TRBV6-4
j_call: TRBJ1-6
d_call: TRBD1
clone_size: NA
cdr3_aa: CASSYTGVPSPLHF
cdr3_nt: TGTGCCAGCAGTTATACAGGGGTCCCCTCACCCCTCCACTTT

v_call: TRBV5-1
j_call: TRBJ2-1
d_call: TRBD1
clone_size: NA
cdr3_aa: CASSLTGQGSYNEQFF
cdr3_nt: TGCGCCAGCAGCTTGACAGGACAGGGATCCTACAATGAGCAGTTCTTC

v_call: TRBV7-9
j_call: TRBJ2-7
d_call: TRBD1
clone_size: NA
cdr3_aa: CASSPGTGGKYEQYF
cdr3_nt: TGTGCCAGCAGCCCCGGGACAGGGGGCAAATACGAGCAGTACTTC

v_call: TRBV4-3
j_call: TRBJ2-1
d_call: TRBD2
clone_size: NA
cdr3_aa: CASSQASGGIREQFF
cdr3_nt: TGCGCCAGCAGCCAAGCAAGCGGGGGGATCAGAGAGCAGTTCTTC

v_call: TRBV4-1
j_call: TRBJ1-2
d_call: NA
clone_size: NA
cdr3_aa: CASSQDRFGLQDGYTF
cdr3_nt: TGCGCCAGCAGCCAAGATCGATTCGGATTACAGGATGGCTACACCTTC

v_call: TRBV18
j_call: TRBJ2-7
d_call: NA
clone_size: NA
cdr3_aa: CASSPLSLSSYEQYF
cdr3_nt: TGTGCCAGCTCACCACTCAGCCTCAGCTCCTACGAGCAGTACTTC

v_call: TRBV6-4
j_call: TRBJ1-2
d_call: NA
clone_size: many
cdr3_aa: CASRQILYGYTF
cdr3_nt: TGTGCCAGCAGACAGATTCTCTATGGCTACACCTTC

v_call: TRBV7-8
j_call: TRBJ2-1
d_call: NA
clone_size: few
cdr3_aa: CAIELALQREQFF
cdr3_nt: TGTGCCATTGAACTCGCACTCCAAAGAGAGCAGTTCTTC

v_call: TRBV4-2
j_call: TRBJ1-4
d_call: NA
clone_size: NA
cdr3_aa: CASSPSIGTNEKLFF
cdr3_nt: TGTGCCAGCAGCCCTAGCATTGGAACTAATGAAAAACTGTTTTTT

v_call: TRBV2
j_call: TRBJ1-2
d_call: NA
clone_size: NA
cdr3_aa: CASSPNYGYTF
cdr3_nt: TGTGCCAGCAGCCCTAACTATGGCTACACCTTC

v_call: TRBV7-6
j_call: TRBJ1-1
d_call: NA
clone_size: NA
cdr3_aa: CASSLKSRGRGSQMNTEAFF
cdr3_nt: TGTGCCAGCAGCTTAAAATCCCGGGGCAGGGGATCTCAAATGAACACTGAAGCTTTCTTT

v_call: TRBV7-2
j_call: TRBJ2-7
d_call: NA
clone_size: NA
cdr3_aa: CASSLEQNYEQYF
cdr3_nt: TGTGCCAGCAGCTTAGAACAGAACTACGAGCAGTACTTC

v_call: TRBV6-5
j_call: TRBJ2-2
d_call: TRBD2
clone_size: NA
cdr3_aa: CASTLAGGPTGELFF
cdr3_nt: TGTGCCAGCACCCTAGCGGGGGGGCCGACCGGGGAGCTGTTTTTT

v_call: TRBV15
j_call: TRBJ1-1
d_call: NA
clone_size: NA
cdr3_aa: CATSRGISGLAFF
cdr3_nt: TGTGCCACCAGCAGAGGTATATCCGGGTTGGCTTTCTTT

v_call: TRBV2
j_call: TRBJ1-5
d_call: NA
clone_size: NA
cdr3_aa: CASSEGRGNQPQHF
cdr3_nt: TGTGCCAGCAGTGAAGGTCGGGGTAATCAGCCCCAGCATTTT

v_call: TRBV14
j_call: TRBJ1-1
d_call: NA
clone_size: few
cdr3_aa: CASSRLNEAFF
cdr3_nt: TGTGCCAGCAGCCGGCTGAATGAAGCTTTCTTT

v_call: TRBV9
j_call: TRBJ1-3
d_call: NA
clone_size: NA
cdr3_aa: CASSVEVELATIYF
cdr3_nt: TGTGCCAGCAGCGTAGAAGTAGAACTAGCCACCATATATTTT

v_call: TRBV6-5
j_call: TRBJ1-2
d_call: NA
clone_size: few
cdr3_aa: CASSEGAGDYGYTF
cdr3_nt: TGTGCCAGCAGTGAAGGGGCAGGGGACTATGGCTACACCTTC

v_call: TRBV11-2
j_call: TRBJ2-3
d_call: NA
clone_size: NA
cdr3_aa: CASSFRTAGTDTQYF
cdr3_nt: TGTGCCAGCAGTTTTAGGACAGCTGGGACAGATACGCAGTATTTT

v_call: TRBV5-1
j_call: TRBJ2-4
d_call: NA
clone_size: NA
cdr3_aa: CASSTGQFQNIQYF
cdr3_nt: TGCGCCAGCAGCACCGGACAGTTCCAAAACATTCAGTACTTC

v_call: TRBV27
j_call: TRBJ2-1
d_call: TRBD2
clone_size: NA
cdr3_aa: CASNSGGASGEQFF
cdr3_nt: TGTGCCAGCAATAGCGGGGGGGCCTCTGGTGAGCAGTTCTTC

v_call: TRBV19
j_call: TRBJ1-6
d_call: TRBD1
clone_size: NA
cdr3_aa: CASSMRKGQPNSPLHF
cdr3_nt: TGTGCCAGTAGTATGAGGAAGGGACAGCCAAATTCACCCCTCCACTTT

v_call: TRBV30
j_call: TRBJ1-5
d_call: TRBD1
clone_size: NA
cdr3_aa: CAWSHLTGPGQPQHF
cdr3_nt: TGTGCCTGGAGTCACCTGACAGGGCCAGGGCAGCCCCAGCATTTT

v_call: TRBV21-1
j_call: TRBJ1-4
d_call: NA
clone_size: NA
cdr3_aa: CASSKVDWGDEKLFF
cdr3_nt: TGTGCCAGCAGCAAAGTGGACTGGGGGGATGAAAAACTGTTTTTT

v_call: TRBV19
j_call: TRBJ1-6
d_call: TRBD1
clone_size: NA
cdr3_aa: CASSISRGRSPLHF
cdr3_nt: TGTGCCAGTAGTATATCCAGGGGGCGATCACCCCTCCACTTT

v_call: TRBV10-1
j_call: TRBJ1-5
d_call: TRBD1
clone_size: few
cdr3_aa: CASSEGDRGSNQPQHF
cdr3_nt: TGCGCCAGCAGTGAGGGGGACAGGGGAAGCAATCAGCCCCAGCATTTT